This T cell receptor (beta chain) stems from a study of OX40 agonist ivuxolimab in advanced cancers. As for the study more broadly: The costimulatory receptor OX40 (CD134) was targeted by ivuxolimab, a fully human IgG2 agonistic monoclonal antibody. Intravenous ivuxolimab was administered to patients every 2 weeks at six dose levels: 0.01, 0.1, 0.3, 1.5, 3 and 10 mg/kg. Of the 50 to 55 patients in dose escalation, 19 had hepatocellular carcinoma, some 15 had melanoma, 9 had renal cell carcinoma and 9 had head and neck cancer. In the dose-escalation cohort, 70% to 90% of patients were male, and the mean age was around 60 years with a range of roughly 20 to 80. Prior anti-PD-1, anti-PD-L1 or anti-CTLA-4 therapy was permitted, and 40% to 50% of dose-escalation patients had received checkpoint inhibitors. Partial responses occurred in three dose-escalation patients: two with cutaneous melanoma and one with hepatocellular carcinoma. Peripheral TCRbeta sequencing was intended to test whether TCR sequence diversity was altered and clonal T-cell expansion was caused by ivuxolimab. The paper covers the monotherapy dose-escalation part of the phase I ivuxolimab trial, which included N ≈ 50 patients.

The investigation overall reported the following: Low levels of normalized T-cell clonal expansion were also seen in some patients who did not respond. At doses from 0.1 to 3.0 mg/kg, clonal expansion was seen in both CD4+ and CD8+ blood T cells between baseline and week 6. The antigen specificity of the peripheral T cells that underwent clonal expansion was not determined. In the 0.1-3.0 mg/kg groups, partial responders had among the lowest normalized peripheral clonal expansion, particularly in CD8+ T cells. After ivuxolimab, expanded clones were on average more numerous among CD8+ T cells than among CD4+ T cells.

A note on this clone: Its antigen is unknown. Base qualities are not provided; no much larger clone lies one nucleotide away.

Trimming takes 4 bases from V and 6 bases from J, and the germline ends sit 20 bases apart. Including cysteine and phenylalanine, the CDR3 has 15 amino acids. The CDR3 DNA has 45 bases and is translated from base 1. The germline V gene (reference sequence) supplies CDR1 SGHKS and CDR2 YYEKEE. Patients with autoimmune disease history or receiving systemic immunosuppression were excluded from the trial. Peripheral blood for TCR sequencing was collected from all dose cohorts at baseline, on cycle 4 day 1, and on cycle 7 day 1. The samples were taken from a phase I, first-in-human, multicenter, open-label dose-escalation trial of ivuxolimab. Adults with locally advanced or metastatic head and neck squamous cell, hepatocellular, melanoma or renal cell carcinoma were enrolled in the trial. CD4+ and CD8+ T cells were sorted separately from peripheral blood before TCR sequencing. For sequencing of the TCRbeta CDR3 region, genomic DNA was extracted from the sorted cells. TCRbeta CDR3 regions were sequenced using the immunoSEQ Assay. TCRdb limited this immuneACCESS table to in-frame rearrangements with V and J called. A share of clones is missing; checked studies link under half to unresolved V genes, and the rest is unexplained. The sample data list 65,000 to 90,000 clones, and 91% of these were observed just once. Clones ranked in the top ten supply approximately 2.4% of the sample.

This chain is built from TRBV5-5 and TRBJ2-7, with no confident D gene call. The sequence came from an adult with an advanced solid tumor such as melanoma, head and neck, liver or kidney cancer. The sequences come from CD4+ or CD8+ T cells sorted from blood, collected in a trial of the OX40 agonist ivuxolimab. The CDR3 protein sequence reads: CASSRATGPRAEQYF. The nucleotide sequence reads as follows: TGTGCCAGCAGCCGGGCAACCGGGCCCCGGGCCGAGCAGTACTTC.